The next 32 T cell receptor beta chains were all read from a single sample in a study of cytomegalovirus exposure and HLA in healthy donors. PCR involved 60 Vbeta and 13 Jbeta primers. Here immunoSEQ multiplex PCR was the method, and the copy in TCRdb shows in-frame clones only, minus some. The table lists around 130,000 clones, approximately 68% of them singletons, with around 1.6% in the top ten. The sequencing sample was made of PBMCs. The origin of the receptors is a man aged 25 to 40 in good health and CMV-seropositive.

Written as DNA, the CDR3 is TGCGCCAGCAGCCAGATCCCGGGACAGGGGCCTGAATGGCGTTACGAGCAGTACTTC. Translated, it gives CASSQIPGQGPEWRYEQYF. The rearrangement links TRBV4-1 to TRBJ2-7, with TRBD1 matching 10 bases. The V and J ends lost 3 bases and 4 bases, in that order; junction bases with no gene match: 18. Germline lookup yields CDR1 MGHRA and CDR2 YSYEKL. The CDR3 loop spans 19 amino acids.

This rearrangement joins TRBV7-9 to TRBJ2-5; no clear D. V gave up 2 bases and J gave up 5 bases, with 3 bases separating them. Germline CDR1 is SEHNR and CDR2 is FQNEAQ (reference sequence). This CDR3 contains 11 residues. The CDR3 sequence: CASSLQETQYF. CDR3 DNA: TGTGCCAGCAGCTTACAGGAGACCCAGTACTTC.

Here the CDR3 reads CASSLVEETQYF. DNA for the CDR3: TGTGCCAGCAGCTTAGTAGAGGAGACCCAGTACTTC. This chain joins TRBV11-2 and TRBJ2-5; no clear D gene. Between the trimmed V and J ends, which lost 1 base and 5 bases, there was a span of 5 bases. Looked up from germline, CDR1 is SGHAT and CDR2 is FQNNGV. The CDR3 totals 12 residues.

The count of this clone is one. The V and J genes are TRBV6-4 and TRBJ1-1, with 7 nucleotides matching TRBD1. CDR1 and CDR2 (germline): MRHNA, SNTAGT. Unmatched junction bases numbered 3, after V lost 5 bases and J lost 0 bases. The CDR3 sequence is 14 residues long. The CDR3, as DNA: TGTGCCAGCAGTACGGACAGGCTGAACACTGAAGCTTTCTTT. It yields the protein CASSTDRLNTEAFF.

The CDR3 DNA reads TGTGCCAGCAGTTACGAGTCCGGGGACGAGCAGTACTTC. This codes for CASSYESGDEQYF. The chain is built from TRBV6-5 and TRBJ2-7; a weak D match, TRBD2 (5 bases). Germline CDR1 MNHEY, CDR2 SVGAGI. V dropped 2 bases and J dropped 5 bases, with 10 bases sitting between them. This CDR3 region has 13 residues.

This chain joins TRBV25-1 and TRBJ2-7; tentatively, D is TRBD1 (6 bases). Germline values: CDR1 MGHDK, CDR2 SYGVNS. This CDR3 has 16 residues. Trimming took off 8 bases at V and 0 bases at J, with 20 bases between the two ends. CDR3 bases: TGTGCCAGCGGGGAGTGCAGGGGCGAGAGCTCCTACGAGCAGTACTTC. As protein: CASGECRGESSYEQYF.

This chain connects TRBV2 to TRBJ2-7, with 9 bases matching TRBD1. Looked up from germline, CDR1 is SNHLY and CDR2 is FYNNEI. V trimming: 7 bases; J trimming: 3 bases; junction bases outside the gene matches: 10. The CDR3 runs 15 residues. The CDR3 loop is CASTQAGQGSYEQYF. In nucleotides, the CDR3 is TGTGCCAGCACCCAAGCGGGACAGGGAAGCTACGAGCAGTACTTC.

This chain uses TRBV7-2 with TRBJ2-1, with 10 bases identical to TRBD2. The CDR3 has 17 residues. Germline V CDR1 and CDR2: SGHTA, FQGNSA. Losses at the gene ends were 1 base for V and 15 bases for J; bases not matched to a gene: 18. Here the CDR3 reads CASSLVVTQASGRWWFF. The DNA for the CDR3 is TGTGCCAGCAGCTTAGTAGTGACGCAGGCTAGCGGGAGATGGTGGTTCTTC.

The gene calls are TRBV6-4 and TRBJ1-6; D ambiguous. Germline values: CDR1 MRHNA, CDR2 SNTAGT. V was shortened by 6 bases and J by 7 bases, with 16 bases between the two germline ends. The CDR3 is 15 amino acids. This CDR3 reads CASRLPGSRNSPLHF. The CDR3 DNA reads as TGTGCCAGCAGATTGCCCGGGAGTCGCAATTCACCCCTCCACTTT.

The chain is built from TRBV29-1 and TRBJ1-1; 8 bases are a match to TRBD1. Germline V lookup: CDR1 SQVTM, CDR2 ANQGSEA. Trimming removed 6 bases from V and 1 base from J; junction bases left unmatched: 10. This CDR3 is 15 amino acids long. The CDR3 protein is CSVDRQGSSNTEAFF. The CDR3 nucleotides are TGCAGCGTAGACCGACAGGGGTCCTCGAACACTGAAGCTTTCTTT.

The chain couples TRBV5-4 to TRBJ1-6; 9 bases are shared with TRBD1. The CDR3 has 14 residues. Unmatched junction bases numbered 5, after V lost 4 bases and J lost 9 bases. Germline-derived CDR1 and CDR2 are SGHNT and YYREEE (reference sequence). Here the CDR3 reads CASSAGQGSSPLHF. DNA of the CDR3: TGTGCCAGCAGCGCGGGACAGGGATCTTCACCCCTCCACTTT.

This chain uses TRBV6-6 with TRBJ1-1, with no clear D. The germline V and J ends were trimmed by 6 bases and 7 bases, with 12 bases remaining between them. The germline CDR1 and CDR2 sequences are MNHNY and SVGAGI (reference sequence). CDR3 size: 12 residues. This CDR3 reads CASSTDTFEAFF. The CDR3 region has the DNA TGTGCCAGCAGCACAGACACGTTTGAAGCTTTCTTT.

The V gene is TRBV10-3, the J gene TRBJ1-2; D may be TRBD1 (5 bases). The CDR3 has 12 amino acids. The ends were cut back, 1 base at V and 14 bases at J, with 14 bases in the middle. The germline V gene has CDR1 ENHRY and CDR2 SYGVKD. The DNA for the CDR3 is TGTGCCATCAGTGAGTTAGGGGAAGTGGGAACCTTC. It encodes CAISELGEVGTF.

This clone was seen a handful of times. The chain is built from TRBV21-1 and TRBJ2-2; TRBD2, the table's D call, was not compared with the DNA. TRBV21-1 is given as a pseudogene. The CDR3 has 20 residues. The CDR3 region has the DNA TGTGCCAGCCCCCTCATAAGGGGGCTCGTAGCGGGAGATGACACCGGGGAGCTGTTTTTT. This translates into CASPLIRGLVAGDDTGELFF.

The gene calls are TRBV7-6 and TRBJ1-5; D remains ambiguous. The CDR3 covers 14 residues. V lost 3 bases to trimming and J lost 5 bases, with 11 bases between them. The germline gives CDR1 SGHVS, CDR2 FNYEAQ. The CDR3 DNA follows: TGTGCCAGCAGCTTGGGAGAGGCAGATCAGCCCCAGCATTTT. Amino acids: CASSLGEADQPQHF.

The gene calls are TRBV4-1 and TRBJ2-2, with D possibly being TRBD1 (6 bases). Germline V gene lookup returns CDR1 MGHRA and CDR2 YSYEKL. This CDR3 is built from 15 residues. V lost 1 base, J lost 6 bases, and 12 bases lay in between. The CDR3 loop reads CASSQAHTGSGELFF. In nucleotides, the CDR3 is TGCGCCAGCAGCCAAGCCCACACAGGGTCCGGGGAGCTGTTTTTT.

CDR3: CASSYTSRTDTQYF. The CDR3, as DNA: TGTGCCAGCAGTTACACTAGCAGAACAGATACGCAGTATTTT. The rearrangement joins TRBV6-6 to TRBJ2-3; possibly TRBD2 for D (6 bases). This CDR3 is built from 14 residues. V was clipped by 2 bases and J by 3 bases, with 9 bases between them. Germline V gene sequence: CDR1 MNHNY, CDR2 SVGAGI (reference sequence).

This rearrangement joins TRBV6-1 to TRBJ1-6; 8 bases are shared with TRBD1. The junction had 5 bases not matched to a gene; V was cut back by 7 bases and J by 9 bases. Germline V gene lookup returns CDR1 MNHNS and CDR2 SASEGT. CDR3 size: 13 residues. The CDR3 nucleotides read TGTGCCAGCACGGGACAGGAGGTTTCACCCCTCCACTTT. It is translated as CASTGQEVSPLHF.

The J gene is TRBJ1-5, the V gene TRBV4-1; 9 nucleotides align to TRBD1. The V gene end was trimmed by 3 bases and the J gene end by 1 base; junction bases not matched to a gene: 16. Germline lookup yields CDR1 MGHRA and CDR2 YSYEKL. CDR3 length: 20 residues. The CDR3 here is CASSQRPGTGYEGSNQPQHF. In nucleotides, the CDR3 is TGCGCCAGCAGCCAGAGACCCGGGACAGGGTATGAAGGGAGCAATCAGCCCCAGCATTTT.

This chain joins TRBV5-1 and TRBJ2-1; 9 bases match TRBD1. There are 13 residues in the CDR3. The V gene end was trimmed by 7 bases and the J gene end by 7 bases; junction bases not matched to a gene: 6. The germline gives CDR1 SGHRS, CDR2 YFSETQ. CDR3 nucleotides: TGCGCCAGCGAGACAGGGGGAGGGAATGAGCAGTTCTTC. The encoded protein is CASETGGGNEQFF.

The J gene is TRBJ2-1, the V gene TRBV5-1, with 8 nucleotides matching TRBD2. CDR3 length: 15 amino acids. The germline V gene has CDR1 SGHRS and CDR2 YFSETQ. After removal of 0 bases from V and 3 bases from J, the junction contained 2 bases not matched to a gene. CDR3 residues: CASSLGLAIYNEQFF. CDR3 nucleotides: TGCGCCAGCAGCTTGGGACTAGCGATCTACAATGAGCAGTTCTTC. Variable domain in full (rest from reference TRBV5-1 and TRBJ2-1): KAGVTQTPRYLIKTRGQQVTLSCSPISGHRSVSWYQQTPGQGLQFLFEYFSETQRNKGNFPGRFSGRQFSNSRSEMNVSTLELGDSALYLCASSLGLAIYNEQFFGPGTRLTVL.

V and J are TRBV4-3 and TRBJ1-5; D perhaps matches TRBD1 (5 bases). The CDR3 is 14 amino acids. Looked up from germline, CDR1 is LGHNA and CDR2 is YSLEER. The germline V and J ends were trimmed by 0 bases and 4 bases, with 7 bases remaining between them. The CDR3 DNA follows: TGCGCCAGCAGCCAAGAGGGGGGGAATCAGCCCCAGCATTTT. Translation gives CASSQEGGNQPQHF.

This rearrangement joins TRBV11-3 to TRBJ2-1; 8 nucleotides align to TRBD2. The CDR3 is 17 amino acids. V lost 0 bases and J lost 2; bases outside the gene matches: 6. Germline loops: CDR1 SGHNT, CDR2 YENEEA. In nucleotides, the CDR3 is TGTGCCAGCAGCTTAGATCTTAGCGGGGCACCCTACAATGAGCAGTTCTTC. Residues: CASSLDLSGAPYNEQFF.

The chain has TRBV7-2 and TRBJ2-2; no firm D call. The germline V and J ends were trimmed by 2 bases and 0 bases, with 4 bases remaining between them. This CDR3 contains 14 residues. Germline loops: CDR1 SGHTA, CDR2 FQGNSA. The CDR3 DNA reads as TGTGCCAGCAGCTTATACTCGAACACCGGGGAGCTGTTTTTT. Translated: CASSLYSNTGELFF.

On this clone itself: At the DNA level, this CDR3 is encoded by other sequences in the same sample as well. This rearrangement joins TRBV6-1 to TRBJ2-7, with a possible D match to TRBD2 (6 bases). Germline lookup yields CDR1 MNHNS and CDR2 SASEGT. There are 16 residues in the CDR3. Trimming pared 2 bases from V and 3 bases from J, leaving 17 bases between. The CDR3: CASSEMGEAAFYEQYF. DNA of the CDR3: TGTGCCAGCAGTGAAATGGGGGAGGCAGCGTTCTACGAGCAGTACTTC.

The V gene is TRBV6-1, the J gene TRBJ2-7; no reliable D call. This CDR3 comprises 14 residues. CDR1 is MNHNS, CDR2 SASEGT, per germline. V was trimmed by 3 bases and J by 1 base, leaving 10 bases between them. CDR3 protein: CASSDRFSSYEQYF. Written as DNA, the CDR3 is TGTGCCAGCAGTGACAGGTTTTCGTCCTACGAGCAGTACTTC.

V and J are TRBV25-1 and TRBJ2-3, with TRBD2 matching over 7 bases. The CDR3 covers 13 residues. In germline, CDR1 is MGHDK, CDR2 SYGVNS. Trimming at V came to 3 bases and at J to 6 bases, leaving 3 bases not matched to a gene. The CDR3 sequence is CASSELLADTQYF. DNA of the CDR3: TGTGCCAGCAGTGAGCTACTAGCGGATACGCAGTATTTT.

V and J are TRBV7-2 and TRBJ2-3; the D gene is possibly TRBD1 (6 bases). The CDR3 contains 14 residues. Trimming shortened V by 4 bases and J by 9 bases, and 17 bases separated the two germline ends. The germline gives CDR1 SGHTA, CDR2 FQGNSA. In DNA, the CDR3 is TGTGCCAGCAGCTCGTCAGGGGCGGCAGGCACGCAGTATTTT. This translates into CASSSSGAAGTQYF.

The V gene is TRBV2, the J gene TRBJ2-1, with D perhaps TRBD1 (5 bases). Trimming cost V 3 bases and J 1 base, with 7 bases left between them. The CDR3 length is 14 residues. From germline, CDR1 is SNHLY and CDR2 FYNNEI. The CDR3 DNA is TGTGCCAGCAGTGACAGGGCATCCTACAATGAGCAGTTCTTC. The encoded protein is CASSDRASYNEQFF.

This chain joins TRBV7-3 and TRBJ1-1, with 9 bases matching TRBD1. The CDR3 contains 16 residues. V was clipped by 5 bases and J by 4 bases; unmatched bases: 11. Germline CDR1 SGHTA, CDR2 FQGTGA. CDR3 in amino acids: CASSPVGTGSLTEAFF. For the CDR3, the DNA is TGTGCCAGCAGCCCGGTAGGGACAGGGTCCCTCACTGAAGCTTTCTTT.

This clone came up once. CDR3 in amino acids: CASSRKPNAGANVLTF. The CDR3 nucleotides read TGTGCCAGCAGTCGAAAGCCGAACGCTGGGGCCAACGTCCTGACTTTC. The chain joins TRBV7-9 to TRBJ2-6; D is ambiguous. V dropped 6 bases and J dropped 2 bases, with 14 bases sitting between them. There are 16 residues in the CDR3. CDR1 SEHNR and CDR2 FQNEAQ come from the germline V gene (reference sequence).

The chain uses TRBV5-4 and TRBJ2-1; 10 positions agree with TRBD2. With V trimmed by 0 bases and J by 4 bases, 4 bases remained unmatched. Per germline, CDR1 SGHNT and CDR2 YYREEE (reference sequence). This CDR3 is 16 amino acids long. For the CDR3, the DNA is TGTGCCAGCAGCTTGGCGGGGACTAGCGCTTACAATGAGCAGTTCTTC. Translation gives CASSLAGTSAYNEQFF.